This TCR beta chain appears in the sequencing data of a study of blood T cell repertoires in COVID-19. In the authors' workflow: From reference gene primer amplification, estimates of nucleated cell counts were derived. Sequenced by immunoSEQ multiplex PCR; TCRdb stores in-frame clones only, minus some. The V and J calls and the clone size are those of that table, but D and trimming were determined from the DNA. The sample holds 350,000 to 400,000 clones, 88% seen once. Self-reported history from a screening survey and questionnaire set each donor's cohort. Germline V CDR1 and CDR2: PRHDT, FYEKMQ (reference sequence). The length of the CDR3 is 16 residues. Trimming removed 4 bases from V and 1 base from J; junction bases left unmatched: 5.

The rearrangement joins TRBV13 to TRBJ2-3; 10 positions agree with TRBD2. The sequenced sample consisted of PBMCs or T cells enriched from blood (not recorded which). This clonotype was sampled from a woman between 18 and 30 years old who had recovered from COVID-19. The CDR3 loop is CASSWGLAGGTDTQYF. CDR3 DNA: TGTGCCAGCAGCTGGGGCCTAGCGGGGGGCACAGATACGCAGTATTTT.